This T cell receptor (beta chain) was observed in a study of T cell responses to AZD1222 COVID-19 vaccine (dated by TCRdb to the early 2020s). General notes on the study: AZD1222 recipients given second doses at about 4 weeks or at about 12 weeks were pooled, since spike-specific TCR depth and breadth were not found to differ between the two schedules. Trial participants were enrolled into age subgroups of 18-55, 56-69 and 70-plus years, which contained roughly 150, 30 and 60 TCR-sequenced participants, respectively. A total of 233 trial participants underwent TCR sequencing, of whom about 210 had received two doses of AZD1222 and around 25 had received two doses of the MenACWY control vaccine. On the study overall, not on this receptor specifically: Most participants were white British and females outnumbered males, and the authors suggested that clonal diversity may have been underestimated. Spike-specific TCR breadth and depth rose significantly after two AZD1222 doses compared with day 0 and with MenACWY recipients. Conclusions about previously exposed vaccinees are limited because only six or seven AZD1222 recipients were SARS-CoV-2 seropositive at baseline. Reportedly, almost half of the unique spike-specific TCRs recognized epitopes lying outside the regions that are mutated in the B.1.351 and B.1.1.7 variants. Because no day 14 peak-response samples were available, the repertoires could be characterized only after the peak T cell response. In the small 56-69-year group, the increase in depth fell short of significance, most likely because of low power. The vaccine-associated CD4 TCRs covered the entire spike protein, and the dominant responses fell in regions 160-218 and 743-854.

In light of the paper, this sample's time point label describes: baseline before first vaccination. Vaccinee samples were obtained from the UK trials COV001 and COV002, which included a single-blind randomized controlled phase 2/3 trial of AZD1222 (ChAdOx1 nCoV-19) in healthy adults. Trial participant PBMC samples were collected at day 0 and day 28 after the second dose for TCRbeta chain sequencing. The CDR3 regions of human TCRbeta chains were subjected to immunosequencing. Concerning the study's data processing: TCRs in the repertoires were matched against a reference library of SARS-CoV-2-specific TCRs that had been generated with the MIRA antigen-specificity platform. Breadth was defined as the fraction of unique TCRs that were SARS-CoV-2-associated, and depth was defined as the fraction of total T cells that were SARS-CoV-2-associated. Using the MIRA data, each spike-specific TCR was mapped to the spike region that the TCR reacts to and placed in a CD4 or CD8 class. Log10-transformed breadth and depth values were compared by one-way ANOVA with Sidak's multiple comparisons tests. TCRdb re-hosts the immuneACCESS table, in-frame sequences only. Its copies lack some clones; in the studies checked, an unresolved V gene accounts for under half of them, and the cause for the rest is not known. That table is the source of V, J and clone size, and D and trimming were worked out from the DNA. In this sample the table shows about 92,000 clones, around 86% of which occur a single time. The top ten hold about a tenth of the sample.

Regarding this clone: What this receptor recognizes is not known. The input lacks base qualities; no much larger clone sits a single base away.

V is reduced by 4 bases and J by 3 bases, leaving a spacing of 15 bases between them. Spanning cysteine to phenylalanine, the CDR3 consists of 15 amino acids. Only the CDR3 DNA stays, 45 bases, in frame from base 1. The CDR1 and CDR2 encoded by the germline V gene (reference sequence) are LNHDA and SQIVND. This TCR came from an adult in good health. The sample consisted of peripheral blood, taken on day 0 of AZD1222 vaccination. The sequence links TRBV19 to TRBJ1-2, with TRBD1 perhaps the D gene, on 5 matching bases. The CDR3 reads CASSSQGNTYYGYTF. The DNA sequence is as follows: TGTGCCAGTAGTAGTCAGGGAAACACCTACTATGGCTACACCTTC.